This is a list of T cell receptor beta chains from one sample in a study of T-cell reconstitution after alpha-beta-depleted transplantation in children. TCRdb called the PCR reads again in MiXCR, with one record for every CDR3 protein. The data contain about 980,000 distinct CDR3 sequences, about 30% of them singletons. The sequencing here drew on PBMCs, mostly from graft donor cells, taken 360 days after TCRalphabeta/CD19-depleted stem cell transplant. These receptor sequences come from a boy in the first two years of life who had a stem cell transplant for SCID, so the T cells may come from the graft donor. Each CDR3 is given with its conserved first and last residue. The D gene is left open where the match is weak. The listing skips clone size in some rows; elsewhere it reads once, few, many or a size class.

abundance	v_gene	j_gene	d_gene	CDR3nt	CDR3aa
-	TRBV5-1	TRBJ2-3	TRBD1	TGCGCCAGCAGCTCCCTGACAGGGGGCGCGGTAGATACGCAGTATTTT	CASSSLTGGAVDTQYF
-	TRBV5-6	TRBJ2-1	-	TGTGCCAGCAGCTTGCTGCGAGGGATTTCCTACAATGAGCAGTTCTTC	CASSLLRGISYNEQFF
-	TRBV4-3	TRBJ2-3	-	TGCGCCAGCAGCCAAGTGGGCCATAGCACAGATACGCAGTATTTT	CASSQVGHSTDTQYF
-	TRBV4-2	TRBJ2-7	TRBD1	TGTGCCAGCAGCCAAGGAGGGCACACAGGGGGCCCCTCCTACGAGCAGTACTTC	CASSQGGHTGGPSYEQYF
-	TRBV10-3	TRBJ2-7	TRBD1	TGTGCCATCAGAAAGGGGGCGGACGAGCAGTACTTC	CAIRKGADEQYF
-	TRBV29-1	TRBJ1-2	TRBD1	TGCAGCGTTGATGAGACAGGGGGTGGCTACACCTTC	CSVDETGGGYTF
many	TRBV12-3/TRBV12-4	TRBJ2-3	-	TGTGCCAGCAGTTCCCTCTCGGGGGGCCTTTTCCCAGATACGCAGTATTTT	CASSSLSGGLFPDTQYF
few	TRBV27	TRBJ1-2	-	TGTGCCAGCAGTTTTGGCAGGGCCTATGGCTACACCTTC	CASSFGRAYGYTF
-	TRBV7-2	TRBJ1-1	-	TGTGCCAGCACCATTAAAATGAACACTGAAGCTTTCTTT	CASTIKMNTEAFF
few	TRBV25-1	TRBJ2-3	-	TGTGCCAGCAGTAAAACTAGTAAGGGATTGGATACGCAGTATTTT	CASSKTSKGLDTQYF